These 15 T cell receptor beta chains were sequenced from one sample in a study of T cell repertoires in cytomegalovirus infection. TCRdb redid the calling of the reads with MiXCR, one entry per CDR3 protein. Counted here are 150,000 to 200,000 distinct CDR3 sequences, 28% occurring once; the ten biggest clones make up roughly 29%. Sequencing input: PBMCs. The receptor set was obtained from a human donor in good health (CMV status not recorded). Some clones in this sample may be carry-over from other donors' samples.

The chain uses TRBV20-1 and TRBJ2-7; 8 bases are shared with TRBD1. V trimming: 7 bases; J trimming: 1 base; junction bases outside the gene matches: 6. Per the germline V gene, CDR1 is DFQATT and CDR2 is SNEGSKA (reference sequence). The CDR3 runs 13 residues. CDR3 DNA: TGCAGTGTCCCCGGGACAGGTTCCTACGAGCAGTACTTC. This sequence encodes CSVPGTGSYEQYF.

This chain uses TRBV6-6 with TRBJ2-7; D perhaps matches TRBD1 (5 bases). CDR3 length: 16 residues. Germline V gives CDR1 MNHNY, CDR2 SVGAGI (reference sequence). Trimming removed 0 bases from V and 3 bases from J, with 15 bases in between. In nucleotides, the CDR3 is TGTGCCAGCAGTTACTCGATGACAGATGCCAACTACGAGCAGTACTTC. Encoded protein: CASSYSMTDANYEQYF.

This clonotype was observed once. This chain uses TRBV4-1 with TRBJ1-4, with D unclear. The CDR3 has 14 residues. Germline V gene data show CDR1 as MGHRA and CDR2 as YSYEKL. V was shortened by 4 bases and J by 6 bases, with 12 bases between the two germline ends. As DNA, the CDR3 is TGCGCCAGCAGCCCCCCCAGCGGGTATGAAAAACTGTTTTTT. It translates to CASSPPSGYEKLFF.

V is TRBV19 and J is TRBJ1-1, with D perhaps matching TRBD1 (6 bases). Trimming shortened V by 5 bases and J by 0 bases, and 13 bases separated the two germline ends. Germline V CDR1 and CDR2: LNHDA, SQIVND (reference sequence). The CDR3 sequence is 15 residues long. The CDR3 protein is CASSLPQGMNTEAFF. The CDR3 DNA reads TGTGCCAGTAGTTTGCCACAGGGCATGAACACTGAAGCTTTCTTT.

The chain's CDR3 is CASSSGTESGQFF. The CDR3 DNA reads TGTGCCAGCAGTTCTGGGACAGAGAGTGGGCAGTTCTTC. J is TRBJ2-1 and V is TRBV6-5, with 7 nucleotides matching TRBD1. Germline V CDR1 and CDR2: MNHEY, SVGAGI. The J segment lost 12 bases and the V segment lost 4 bases, leaving 9 bases of the junction unmatched. The CDR3 runs to 13 residues.

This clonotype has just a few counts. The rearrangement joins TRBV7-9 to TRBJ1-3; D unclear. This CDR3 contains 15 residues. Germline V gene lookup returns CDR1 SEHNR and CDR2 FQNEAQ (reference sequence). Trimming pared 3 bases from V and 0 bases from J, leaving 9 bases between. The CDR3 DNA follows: TGTGCCAGCAGCTTGGCACGGCACTCTGGAAACACCATATATTTT. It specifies CASSLARHSGNTIYF.

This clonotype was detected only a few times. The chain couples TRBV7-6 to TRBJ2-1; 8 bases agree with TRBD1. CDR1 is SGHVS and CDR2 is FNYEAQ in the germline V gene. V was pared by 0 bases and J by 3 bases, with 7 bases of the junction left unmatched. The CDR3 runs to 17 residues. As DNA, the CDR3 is TGTGCCAGCAGCTTAGCGGTCGGACAGGGATACTACAATGAGCAGTTCTTC. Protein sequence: CASSLAVGQGYYNEQFF.

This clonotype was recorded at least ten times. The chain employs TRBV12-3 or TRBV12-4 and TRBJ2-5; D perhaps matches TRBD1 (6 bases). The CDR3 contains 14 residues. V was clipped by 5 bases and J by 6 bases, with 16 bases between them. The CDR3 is CASSQGFPGKTQYF. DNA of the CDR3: TGTGCCAGCAGTCAGGGGTTCCCTGGGAAGACCCAGTACTTC.

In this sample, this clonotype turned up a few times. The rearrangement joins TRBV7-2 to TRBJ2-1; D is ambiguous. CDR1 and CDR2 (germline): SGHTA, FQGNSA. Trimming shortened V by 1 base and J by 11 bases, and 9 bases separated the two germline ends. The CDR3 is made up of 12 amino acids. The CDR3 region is CASSLDASQQFF. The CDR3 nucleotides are TGTGCCAGCAGCTTAGATGCCAGTCAGCAGTTCTTC.

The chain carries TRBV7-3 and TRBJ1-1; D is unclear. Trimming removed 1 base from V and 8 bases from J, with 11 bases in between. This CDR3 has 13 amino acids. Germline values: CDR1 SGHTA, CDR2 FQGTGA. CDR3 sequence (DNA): TGTGCCAGCAGCTTAAATAGTCGAGCCGAAGCTTTCTTT. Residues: CASSLNSRAEAFF.

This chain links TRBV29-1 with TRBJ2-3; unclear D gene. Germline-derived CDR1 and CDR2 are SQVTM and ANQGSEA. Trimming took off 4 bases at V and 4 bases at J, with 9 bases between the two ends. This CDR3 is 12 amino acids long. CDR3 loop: CSVVPGPDTQYF. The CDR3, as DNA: TGCAGCGTTGTCCCGGGCCCAGATACGCAGTATTTT.

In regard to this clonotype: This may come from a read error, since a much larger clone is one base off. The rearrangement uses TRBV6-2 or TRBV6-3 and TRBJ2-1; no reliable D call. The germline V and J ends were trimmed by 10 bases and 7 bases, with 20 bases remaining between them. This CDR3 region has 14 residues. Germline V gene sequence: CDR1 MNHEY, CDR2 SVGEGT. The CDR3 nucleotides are TGTGCCAACAGCCCGGTGGGATTTGGTAATGAGCAGTTCTTC. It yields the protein CANSPVGFGNEQFF.

The chain's CDR3 is CSAAGRTSGANVLTF. For the CDR3, the DNA is TGCAGTGCAGCGGGACGCACCTCTGGGGCCAACGTCCTGACTTTC. The chain has TRBV20-1 and TRBJ2-6; 7 nucleotides align to TRBD2. CDR1 is DFQATT and CDR2 is SNEGSKA in the germline V gene (reference sequence). CDR3 length: 15 residues. The J segment lost 0 bases and the V segment lost 6 bases, leaving 5 bases of the junction unmatched.

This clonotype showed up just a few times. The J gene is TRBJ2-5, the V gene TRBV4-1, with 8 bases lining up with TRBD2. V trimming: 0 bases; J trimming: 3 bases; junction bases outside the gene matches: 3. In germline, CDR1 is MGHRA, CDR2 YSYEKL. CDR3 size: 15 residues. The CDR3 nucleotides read TGCGCCAGCAGCCAAGAGGGCGGGGGGAAAGAGACCCAGTACTTC. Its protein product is CASSQEGGGKETQYF.

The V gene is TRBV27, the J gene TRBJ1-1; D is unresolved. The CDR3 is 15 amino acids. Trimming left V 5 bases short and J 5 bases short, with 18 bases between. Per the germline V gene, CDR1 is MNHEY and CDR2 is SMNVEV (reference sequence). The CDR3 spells CASSPADGRDTEAFF. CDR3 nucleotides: TGTGCCAGCAGTCCAGCAGACGGCCGAGATACTGAAGCTTTCTTT.